Presented here are 32 T cell receptor beta chains from one specimen sequenced in a study of OX40 agonist ivuxolimab in advanced cancers. This table comes from immunoSEQ multiplex PCR, and its TCRdb copy is limited to in-frame clones, with some not included. The sample shows approximately 70,000 clones, roughly 80% of them seen only once. The sequences come from CD4+ or CD8+ T cells sorted from blood, collected in a trial of the OX40 agonist ivuxolimab. These receptors were collected from an adult with an advanced solid tumor such as melanoma, head and neck, liver or kidney cancer.

The gene calls are TRBV10-3 and TRBJ1-2; 8 positions match TRBD1. The junction had 7 bases not matched to a gene; V was cut back by 4 bases and J by 6 bases. Germline values: CDR1 ENHRY, CDR2 SYGVKD. The CDR3 sequence is 14 residues long. Here the CDR3 DNA reads TGTGCCATCAGTGTTCAACAGGGGGTTGATGGCTACACCTTC. Translating it yields CAISVQQGVDGYTF.

The chain combines TRBV28 with TRBJ2-3, with 12 bases that match TRBD2. Trimming removed 1 base from V and 14 bases from J; junction bases left unmatched: 10. Germline CDR1 and CDR2: MDHEN and SYDVKM. The CDR3 is made up of 15 amino acids. The DNA for the CDR3 is TGTGCCAGCAGTTTATCCAGGACTAGCGGGGCGACAGGGTATTTT. Its protein is CASSLSRTSGATGYF.

The rearrangement joins TRBV5-8 to TRBJ1-6; D is uncertain. The V gene's germline CDR1 is SGHTS and CDR2 YDEGEE. V gave up 2 bases and J gave up 1 base, with 4 bases separating them. The CDR3 covers 14 residues. Here the CDR3 reads CASSFGSYNSPLHF. For the CDR3, the DNA is TGTGCCAGCAGCTTCGGATCCTATAATTCACCCCTCCACTTT.

The chain recombines TRBV5-1 with TRBJ1-4; 9 nucleotides agree with TRBD1. The CDR3 sequence is 14 residues long. V was pared by 4 bases and J by 7 bases, with 5 bases of the junction left unmatched. The germline V gene encodes CDR1 SGHRS and CDR2 YFSETQ. The DNA for the CDR3 is TGCGCCAGCAGCCCGGGACAGGGTGGTGAAAAACTGTTTTTT. It translates to CASSPGQGGEKLFF.

V is TRBV28 and J is TRBJ2-5; unclear D gene. V was trimmed by 1 base and J by 2 bases, leaving 14 bases between them. The CDR3 totals 16 residues. Germline CDR1 reads MDHEN; CDR2 reads SYDVKM. DNA for the CDR3: TGTGCCAGCAGTTTATCTTTCCTGGGGAAACAAGAGACCCAGTACTTC. Translation gives CASSLSFLGKQETQYF.

The genes are TRBV20-1 and TRBJ1-3; the D gene is possibly TRBD1 (6 bases). CDR1 is DFQATT and CDR2 is SNEGSKA in the germline V gene (reference sequence). The ends were cut back, 3 bases at V and 12 bases at J, with 12 bases in the middle. The CDR3 length is 11 residues. The CDR3 region is CSASDRDIIYF. In DNA form, the CDR3 reads TGCAGTGCTAGTGACCGGGACATCATATATTTT.

The V call is TRBV6-1, the J call TRBJ1-3; no clear D. Trimming pared 8 bases from V and 5 bases from J, leaving 13 bases between. Germline V gives CDR1 MNHNS, CDR2 SASEGT. This CDR3 region has 13 residues. CDR3 residues: CASALEQRNTIYF. The CDR3, as DNA: TGTGCCAGCGCTTTGGAACAGCGAAACACCATATATTTT.

The sample holds a few counts of this clone. The chain is built from TRBV2 and TRBJ1-2; TRBD1 matches 7 bases. The germline gives CDR1 SNHLY, CDR2 FYNNEI. Trimming cost V 8 bases and J 3 bases; bases outside gene matches: 9. The CDR3 contains 14 residues. The CDR3 is CASAQGRGDYGYTF. The CDR3 region has the DNA TGTGCCAGCGCACAGGGGCGAGGGGACTATGGCTACACCTTC. The full variable domain, in which reference TRBV2 and TRBJ1-2 provide the parts outside the CDR3, is EPEVTQTPSHQVTQMGQEVILRCVPISNHLYFYWYRQILGQKVEFLVSFYNNEISEKSEIFDDQFSVERPDGSNFTLKIRSTKLEDSAMYFCASAQGRGDYGYTFGSGTRLTVV.

V usage is TRBV4-1 and J usage is TRBJ1-1; TRBD1 aligns across 8 bases. Trimming at V came to 1 base and at J to 4 bases, leaving 2 bases not matched to a gene. Germline-derived CDR1 and CDR2 are MGHRA and YSYEKL. The CDR3 sequence is 14 residues long. The CDR3 bases are TGCGCCAGCAGCCAAGGTCAGGGGGCCACTGAAGCTTTCTTT. It yields the protein CASSQGQGATEAFF.

This chain uses TRBV19 with TRBJ2-3; 7 nucleotides agree with TRBD1. CDR1 is LNHDA and CDR2 is SQIVND in the germline V gene (reference sequence). The CDR3 sequence is 14 residues long. Losses at the gene ends were 6 bases for V and 0 bases for J; bases not matched to a gene: 3. The CDR3 bases are TGTGCCAGTAGCAGGGACAGTAGCACAGATACGCAGTATTTT. Residues: CASSRDSSTDTQYF. Supplemented by reference TRBV19 and TRBJ2-3, the full variable domain reads DGGITQSPKYLFRKEGQNVTLSCEQNLNHDAMYWYRQDPGQGLRLIYYSQIVNDFQKGDIAEGYSVSREKKESFPLTVTSAQKNPTAFYLCASSRDSSTDTQYFGPGTRLTVL.

V usage is TRBV10-1 and J usage is TRBJ2-3, with 7 bases fitting TRBD2. V was clipped by 4 bases and J by 1 base; unmatched bases: 2. The CDR3 length is 14 residues. Per the germline V gene, CDR1 is WNHNN and CDR2 is SYGVQD (reference sequence). The chain's CDR3 is CASSVGGGTDTQYF. The DNA for the CDR3 is TGCGCCAGCAGTGTTGGGGGGGGCACAGATACGCAGTATTTT.

The chain links TRBV7-2 to TRBJ1-2; D is undetermined. Germline CDR1 and CDR2: SGHTA and FQGNSA. The CDR3 consists of 13 residues. V dropped 2 bases and J dropped 2 bases, with 6 bases sitting between them. This chain's CDR3 is CASSLYTNYGYTF. The CDR3 nucleotides are TGTGCCAGCAGCTTATACACCAACTATGGCTACACCTTC.

The V gene is TRBV7-2, the J gene TRBJ1-2, with D maybe TRBD1 (5 bases). The CDR3 is made up of 15 amino acids. V lost 0 bases and J lost 4, with 12 bases in between. From germline, CDR1 is SGHTA and CDR2 FQGNSA. The CDR3, as DNA: TGTGCCAGCAGCTTAGCTGGCTATGGGGGCTATGGCTACACCTTC. As protein: CASSLAGYGGYGYTF.

The J gene is TRBJ2-1, the V gene TRBV19; maybe TRBD1 (6 bases). CDR1 and CDR2 (germline): LNHDA, SQIVND (reference sequence). V lost 5 bases, J lost 8 bases, and 16 bases lay in between. The CDR3 sequence is 14 residues long. The CDR3 loop reads CASSLPGTLDEQFF. In DNA, the CDR3 is TGTGCCAGTAGTCTCCCCGGGACACTTGATGAGCAGTTCTTC.

The chain has TRBV11-2 and TRBJ1-6, with 7 bases identical to TRBD1. The germline V gene encodes CDR1 SGHAT and CDR2 FQNNGV. CDR3 length: 15 amino acids. The ends lost 4 bases at V and 8 bases at J; junction bases unmatched: 8. The CDR3 coding sequence is TGTGCCAGCAGCTATCACAGGGGTGCGGATTCACCCCTCCACTTT. Protein product: CASSYHRGADSPLHF.

The chain is built from TRBV5-4 and TRBJ2-3; 13 nucleotides align to TRBD2. With 0 bases clipped from V and 6 bases from J, the junction kept 7 bases outside the gene matches. Germline V lookup: CDR1 SGHNT, CDR2 YYREEE (reference sequence). The CDR3 covers 17 residues. The CDR3 protein is CASSLGGLAGRADTQYF. DNA of the CDR3: TGTGCCAGCAGCTTGGGGGGACTAGCGGGAAGAGCGGATACGCAGTATTTT. Filled out from reference TRBV5-4 and TRBJ2-3, the complete variable domain reads ETGVTQSPTHLIKTRGQQVTLRCSSQSGHNTVSWYQQALGQGPQFIFQYYREEENGRGNFPPRFSGLQFPNYSSELNVNALELDDSALYLCASSLGGLAGRADTQYFGPGTRLTVL.

V usage is TRBV5-1 and J usage is TRBJ1-3, with TRBD1 matching over 10 bases. The CDR3 runs to 17 residues. V lost 3 bases, J lost 3 bases, and 9 bases stayed unmatched. Germline assignment: CDR1 SGHRS and CDR2 YFSETQ. The CDR3 loop is CASSSGRDRGFGNTIYF. The CDR3 DNA reads as TGCGCCAGCAGCTCAGGTCGGGACAGGGGATTTGGAAACACCATATATTTT.

The CDR3 region is CASSLRRQGASIAKNIQYF. In DNA form, the CDR3 reads TGTGCCAGCAGCCTTAGGAGGCAGGGGGCCTCAATAGCCAAAAACATTCAGTACTTC. J is TRBJ2-4 and V is TRBV11-2; TRBD1 matches 8 bases. The J segment lost 0 bases and the V segment lost 5 bases, leaving 15 bases of the junction unmatched. This CDR3 comprises 19 residues. The germline gives CDR1 SGHAT, CDR2 FQNNGV.

The CDR3 region is CASSYVLAGSGNTIYF. CDR3 DNA sequence: TGTGCCAGCAGTTACGTGCTTGCGGGCTCTGGAAACACCATATATTTT. The chain joins TRBV6-6 to TRBJ1-3; D uncertain. V lost 2 bases and J lost 0, with 11 bases in between. Germline V gene data show CDR1 as MNHNY and CDR2 as SVGAGI (reference sequence). The CDR3 runs to 16 residues.

This chain joins TRBV27 and TRBJ2-3; 7 bases are shared with TRBD2. CDR1 MNHEY and CDR2 SMNVEV come from the germline V gene (reference sequence). The V gene end was trimmed by 5 bases and the J gene end by 1 base; junction bases not matched to a gene: 3. The CDR3 is 14 residues long. The CDR3 DNA reads as TGTGCCAGCAGTGGGGGGAGGGGCACAGATACGCAGTATTTT. The encoded protein is CASSGGRGTDTQYF.

The genes are TRBV7-9 and TRBJ2-7, with D possibly being TRBD2 (5 bases). This CDR3 comprises 13 residues. Trimming shortened V by 1 base and J by 5 bases, and 9 bases separated the two germline ends. CDR1 and CDR2 (germline): SEHNR, FQNEAQ (reference sequence). For the CDR3, the DNA is TGTGCCAGCAGCTTAGACGGGGTGGACGAGCAGTACTTC. Its protein product is CASSLDGVDEQYF. Full variable domain (remainder filled in from reference TRBV7-9 and TRBJ2-7): DTGVSQNPRHKITKRGQNVTFRCDPISEHNRLYWYRQTLGQGPEFLTYFQNEAQLEKSRLLSDRFSAERPKGSFSTLEIQRTEQGDSAMYLCASSLDGVDEQYFGPGTRLTVT.

CDR3 DNA sequence: TGTGCCAGCAGCGGAGGAAGGACACTTAACTATGGCTACACCTTC. It translates to CASSGGRTLNYGYTF. The chain uses TRBV5-6 and TRBJ1-2; a weak D match, TRBD1 (5 bases). CDR3 size: 15 residues. Germline CDR1 reads SGHDT; CDR2 reads YYEEEE. V was clipped by 4 bases and J by 1 base, with 14 bases between them.

The chain joins TRBV6-1 to TRBJ2-2; D gene ambiguous. The CDR3 extends over 14 amino acids. The germline gives CDR1 MNHNS, CDR2 SASEGT. V lost 6 bases and J lost 1, with 9 bases in between. CDR3 amino acids: CASRKQMNTGELFF. Here the CDR3 DNA reads TGTGCCAGCAGGAAGCAGATGAACACCGGGGAGCTGTTTTTT.

The chain links TRBV5-1 to TRBJ1-6; D call uncertain. CDR1 SGHRS and CDR2 YFSETQ come from the germline V gene. CDR3 length: 15 amino acids. V shed 5 bases and J shed 4 bases, with 13 bases lying between them. CDR3 DNA sequence: TGCGCCAGCAGTCCTGGTCGCGGTTATAATTCACCCCTCCACTTT. Translated: CASSPGRGYNSPLHF.

Concerning this clone itself: Other DNA sequences within the sample encode an identical CDR3. This rearrangement joins TRBV7-9 to TRBJ2-1, with D possibly TRBD2 on 5 matching bases. Germline V gives CDR1 SEHNR, CDR2 FQNEAQ (reference sequence). V was pared by 0 bases and J by 7 bases, with 7 bases between. The CDR3 extends over 13 amino acids. The CDR3 sequence is CASSLAGGNEQFF. The CDR3 bases are TGTGCCAGCAGCTTAGCGGGCGGGAATGAGCAGTTCTTC.

The V gene is TRBV10-2, the J gene TRBJ2-3; 8 nucleotides line up with TRBD2. V gave up 0 bases and J gave up 5 bases; unmatched junction bases: 10. CDR1 WSHSY and CDR2 SAAADI come from the germline V gene. This CDR3 contains 17 residues. CDR3 in DNA: TGCGCCAGCAGTGAGTCGCAGGGACTAGTTGCTAGAGATACGCAGTATTTT. Translated, it gives CASSESQGLVARDTQYF.

The V gene is TRBV7-9, the J gene TRBJ1-3, with D tentatively TRBD1 (6 bases). CDR1 SEHNR and CDR2 FQNEAQ come from the germline V gene (reference sequence). The CDR3 runs to 17 residues. V dropped 10 bases and J dropped 9 bases, with 31 bases sitting between them. CDR3 protein: CATPTSGAPLAVSTIYF. The CDR3 DNA reads as TGTGCCACCCCGACCTCGGGGGCGCCCCTCGCCGTATCCACCATATATTTT.

The table lists this clone with a few counts. The chain employs TRBV2 and TRBJ1-3, with D perhaps TRBD1 (6 bases). CDR1 is SNHLY and CDR2 is FYNNEI in the germline V gene. V gave up 7 bases and J gave up 1 base, with 11 bases separating them. The CDR3 extends over 14 amino acids. The CDR3 DNA sequence: TGTGCCAGCATACAGGGCTTTTCTGGAAACACCATATATTTT. Its protein is CASIQGFSGNTIYF.

The gene calls are TRBV7-2 and TRBJ2-2; tentatively, D is TRBD1 or TRBD2 (5 bases each). V shed 5 bases and J shed 5 bases, with 15 bases lying between them. This CDR3 spans 15 amino acids. Germline CDR1 SGHTA, CDR2 FQGNSA. The CDR3 DNA sequence: TGTGCCAGCAGCCCCACCCCGGGGCCGACCGGGGAGCTGTTTTTT. Its protein product is CASSPTPGPTGELFF.

The rearrangement joins TRBV6-1 to TRBJ1-3; D not resolved. Germline assignment: CDR1 MNHNS and CDR2 SASEGT. V was trimmed by 1 base and J by 2 bases, leaving 9 bases between them. CDR3 length: 15 residues. CDR3 loop: CASSEGRKTGNTIYF. In nucleotides, the CDR3 is TGTGCCAGCAGTGAAGGACGGAAAACTGGAAACACCATATATTTT.

V usage is TRBV5-1 and J usage is TRBJ2-5, with 12 positions matching TRBD2. J was trimmed by 7 bases and V by 2 bases; bases with no gene match: 9. Germline V gives CDR1 SGHRS, CDR2 YFSETQ. CDR3 length: 16 amino acids. The CDR3 sequence: CASSFGGLAGIGTQYF. In DNA form, the CDR3 reads TGCGCCAGCAGCTTTGGCGGACTAGCGGGAATTGGGACCCAGTACTTC.

The chain links TRBV10-2 to TRBJ2-1, with 7 bases fitting TRBD2. Germline V gene lookup returns CDR1 WSHSY and CDR2 SAAADI. The J segment lost 5 bases and the V segment lost 8 bases, leaving 9 bases of the junction unmatched. The CDR3 has 14 amino acids. CDR3 sequence: CASSPAGENNEQFF. The CDR3 bases are TGCGCCAGCTCCCCGGCGGGGGAGAACAATGAGCAGTTCTTC.